This record concerns one TCR beta chain sequence. Its antigen remains unknown. The data originate from a study of T cells after yellow fever vaccination. Study results and limitations: The presence of abundant clonotypes contaminating from the bulk population was possible in FACS-sorted repertoires. Shared CD4/CD8 clonotypes were a small share, likely from convergent recombination.

The 5'RACE template-switching step produced TCR cDNA and added a universal primer site and UMIs. TCRdb analysed the 5' RACE reads with MiXCR anew, one entry per CDR3 protein. The sample yields under 250,000 distinct CDR3 sequences, 6.9% seen once. Trimming took off 9 bases at V and 6 bases at J, with 16 bases between the two ends. Germline V CDR1 and CDR2: SGHNT, YYREEE (reference sequence). The CDR3 consists of 13 residues. This specimen consisted of CD4+ T cells sorted from PBMCs, obtained 15 days after the yellow fever booster vaccination. This sequence was found in a man aged 25 to 45 who received the YFV17D yellow fever vaccine. The chain carries TRBV5-4 and TRBJ2-4; either TRBD1 or TRBD2 may fit D (5 bases each). CDR3 loop: CATTEGQGNIQYF. Written as DNA, the CDR3 is TGTGCCACCACCGAGGGCCAGGGAAACATTCAGTACTTC. The full variable domain, in which reference TRBV5-4 and TRBJ2-4 provide the parts outside the CDR3, is ETGVTQSPTHLIKTRGQQVTLRCSSQSGHNTVSWYQQALGQGPQFIFQYYREEENGRGNFPPRFSGLQFPNYSSELNVNALELDDSALYLCATTEGQGNIQYFGAGTRLSVL.